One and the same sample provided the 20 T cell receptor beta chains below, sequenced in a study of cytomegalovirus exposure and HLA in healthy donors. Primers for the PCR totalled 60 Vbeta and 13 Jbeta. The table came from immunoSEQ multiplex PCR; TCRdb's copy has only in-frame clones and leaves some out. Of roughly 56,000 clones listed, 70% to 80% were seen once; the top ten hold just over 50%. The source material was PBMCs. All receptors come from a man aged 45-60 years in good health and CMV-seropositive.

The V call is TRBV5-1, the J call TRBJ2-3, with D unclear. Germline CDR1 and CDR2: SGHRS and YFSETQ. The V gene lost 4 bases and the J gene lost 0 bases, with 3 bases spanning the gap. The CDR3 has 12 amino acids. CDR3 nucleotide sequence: TGCGCCAGCAGCGCGAGCACAGATACGCAGTATTTT. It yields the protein CASSASTDTQYF. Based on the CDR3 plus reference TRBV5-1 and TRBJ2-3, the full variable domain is KAGVTQTPRYLIKTRGQQVTLSCSPISGHRSVSWYQQTPGQGLQFLFEYFSETQRNKGNFPGRFSGRQFSNSRSEMNVSTLELGDSALYLCASSASTDTQYFGPGTRLTVL.

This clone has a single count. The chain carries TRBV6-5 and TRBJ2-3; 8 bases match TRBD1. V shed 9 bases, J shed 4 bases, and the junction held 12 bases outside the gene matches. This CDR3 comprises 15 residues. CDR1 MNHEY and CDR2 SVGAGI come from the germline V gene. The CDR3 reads CASRLTGALPDTQYF. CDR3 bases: TGTGCCAGTCGACTGACAGGGGCCCTCCCAGATACGCAGTATTTT.

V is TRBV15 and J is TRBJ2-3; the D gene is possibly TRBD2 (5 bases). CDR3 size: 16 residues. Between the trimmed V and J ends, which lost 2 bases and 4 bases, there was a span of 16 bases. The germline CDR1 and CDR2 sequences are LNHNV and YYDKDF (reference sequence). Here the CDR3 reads CATSRRRGSGADTQYF. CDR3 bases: TGTGCCACCAGCAGACGTAGAGGGAGTGGTGCAGATACGCAGTATTTT.

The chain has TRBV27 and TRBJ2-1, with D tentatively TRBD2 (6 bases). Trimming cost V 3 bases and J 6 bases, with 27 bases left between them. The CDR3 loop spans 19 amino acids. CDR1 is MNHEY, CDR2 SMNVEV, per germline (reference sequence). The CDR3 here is CASSFVGGYARRQSNEQFF. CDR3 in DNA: TGTGCCAGCAGTTTTGTGGGGGGTTACGCTAGGCGTCAGAGCAATGAGCAGTTCTTC.

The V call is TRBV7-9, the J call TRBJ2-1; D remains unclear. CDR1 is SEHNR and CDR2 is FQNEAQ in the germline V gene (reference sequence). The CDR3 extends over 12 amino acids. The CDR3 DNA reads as TGTTCCTCGTCCCCCGCCTACAATGAGCAGTTCTTC. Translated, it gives CSSSPAYNEQFF.

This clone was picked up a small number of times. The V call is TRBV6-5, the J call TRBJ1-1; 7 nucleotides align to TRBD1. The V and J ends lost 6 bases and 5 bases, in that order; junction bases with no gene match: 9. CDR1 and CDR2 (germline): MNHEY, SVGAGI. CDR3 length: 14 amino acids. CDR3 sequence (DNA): TGTGCCAGCAGCCGCCCAGGGGGGTGGACTGAAGCTTTCTTT. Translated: CASSRPGGWTEAFF.

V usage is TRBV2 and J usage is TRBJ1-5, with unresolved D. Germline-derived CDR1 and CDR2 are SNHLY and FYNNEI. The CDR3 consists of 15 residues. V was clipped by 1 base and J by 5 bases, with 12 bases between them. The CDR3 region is CASSEEAGRHQPQHF. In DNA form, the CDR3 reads TGTGCCAGCAGTGAAGAGGCGGGCCGGCATCAGCCCCAGCATTTT.

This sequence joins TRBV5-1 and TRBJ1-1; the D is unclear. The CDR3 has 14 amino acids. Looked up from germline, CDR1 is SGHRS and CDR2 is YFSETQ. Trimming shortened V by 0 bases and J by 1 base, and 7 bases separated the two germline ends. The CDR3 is CASSLVGPNTEAFF. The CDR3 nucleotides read TGCGCCAGCAGCTTGGTTGGGCCGAACACTGAAGCTTTCTTT. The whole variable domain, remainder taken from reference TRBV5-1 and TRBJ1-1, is KAGVTQTPRYLIKTRGQQVTLSCSPISGHRSVSWYQQTPGQGLQFLFEYFSETQRNKGNFPGRFSGRQFSNSRSEMNVSTLELGDSALYLCASSLVGPNTEAFFGQGTRLTVV.

The CDR3 coding sequence is TGTGCCAGCAGTGAAGCGCTTCGAACTAGCGGTATACCCTACGAGCAGTACTTC. Its protein is CASSEALRTSGIPYEQYF. The chain links TRBV2 to TRBJ2-7; 8 nucleotides align to TRBD2. V was pared by 0 bases and J by 2 bases, with 12 bases of the junction left unmatched. The CDR3 spans 18 residues. Germline V gene lookup returns CDR1 SNHLY and CDR2 FYNNEI.

CDR3 DNA sequence: TGTGCCAGCAGCTTAGAGGCAGGGTCCTACGAGCAGTACTTC. This translates into CASSLEAGSYEQYF. The gene calls are TRBV11-2 and TRBJ2-5, with D perhaps matching TRBD1 (5 bases). Judging by the DNA end, TRBJ2-7 fits better; the J call may be wrong. The CDR3 loop spans 14 amino acids. CDR1 SGHAT and CDR2 FQNNGV come from the germline V gene.

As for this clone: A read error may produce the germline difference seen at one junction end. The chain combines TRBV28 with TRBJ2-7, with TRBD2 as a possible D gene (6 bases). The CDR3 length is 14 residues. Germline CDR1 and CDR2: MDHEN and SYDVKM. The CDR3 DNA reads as TGTGCCAGCAGTTTAGCGGGACTCAGAAACGAGCAATACTTC. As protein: CASSLAGLRNEQYF. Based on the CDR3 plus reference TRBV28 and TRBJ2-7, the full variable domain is DVKVTQSSRYLVKRTGEKVFLECVQDMDHENMFWYRQDPGLGLRLIYFSYDVKMKEKGDIPEGYSVSREKKERFSLILESASTNQTSMYLCASSLAGLRNEQYFGPGTRLTVT.

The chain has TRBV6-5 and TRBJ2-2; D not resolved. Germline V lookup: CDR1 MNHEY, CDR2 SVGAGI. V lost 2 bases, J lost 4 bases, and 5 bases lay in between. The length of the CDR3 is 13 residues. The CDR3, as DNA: TGTGCCAGCAGTTACGACACCACCGGGGAGCTGTTTTTT. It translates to CASSYDTTGELFF.

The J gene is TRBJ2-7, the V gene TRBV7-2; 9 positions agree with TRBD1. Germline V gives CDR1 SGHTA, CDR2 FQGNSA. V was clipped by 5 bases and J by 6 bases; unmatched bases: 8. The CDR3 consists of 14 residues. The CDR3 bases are TGTGCCAGCAGCATCGGACAGGGGATAGGCGAGCAGTACTTC. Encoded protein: CASSIGQGIGEQYF. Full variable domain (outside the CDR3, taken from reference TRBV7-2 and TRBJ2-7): GAGVSQSPSNKVTEKGKDVELRCDPISGHTALYWYRQSLGQGLEFLIYFQGNSAPDKSGLPSDRFSAERTGGSVSTLTIQRTQQEDSAVYLCASSIGQGIGEQYFGPGTRLTVT.

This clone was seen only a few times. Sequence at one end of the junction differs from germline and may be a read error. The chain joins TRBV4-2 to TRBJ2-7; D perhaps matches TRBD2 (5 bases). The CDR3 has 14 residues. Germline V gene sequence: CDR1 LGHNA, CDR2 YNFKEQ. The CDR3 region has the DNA TGTGACAGCAGCCAAGGAGGCAGTTCCTACGAGCAGTACTTC. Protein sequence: CDSSQGGSSYEQYF.

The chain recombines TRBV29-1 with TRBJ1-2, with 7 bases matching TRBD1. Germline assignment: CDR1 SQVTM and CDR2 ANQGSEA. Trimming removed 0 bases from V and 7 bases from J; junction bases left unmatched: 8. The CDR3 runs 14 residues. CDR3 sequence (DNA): TGCAGCGTTGAAGATAGGCAGGGGGAAGGTGGCTACACCTTC. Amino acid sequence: CSVEDRQGEGGYTF.

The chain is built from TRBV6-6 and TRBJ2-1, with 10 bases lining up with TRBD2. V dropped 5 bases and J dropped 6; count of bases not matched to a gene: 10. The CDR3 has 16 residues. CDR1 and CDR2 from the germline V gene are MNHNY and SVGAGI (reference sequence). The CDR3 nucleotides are TGTGCCAGCAGTCCATACCGACTAGCGGGCTGCAATGAGCAGTTCTTC. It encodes CASSPYRLAGCNEQFF.

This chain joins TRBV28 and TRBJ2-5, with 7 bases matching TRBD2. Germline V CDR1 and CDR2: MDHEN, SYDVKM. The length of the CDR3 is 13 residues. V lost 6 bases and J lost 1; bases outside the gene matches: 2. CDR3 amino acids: CASRRGVQETQYF. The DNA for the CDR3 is TGTGCCAGCAGACGGGGGGTCCAAGAGACCCAGTACTTC.

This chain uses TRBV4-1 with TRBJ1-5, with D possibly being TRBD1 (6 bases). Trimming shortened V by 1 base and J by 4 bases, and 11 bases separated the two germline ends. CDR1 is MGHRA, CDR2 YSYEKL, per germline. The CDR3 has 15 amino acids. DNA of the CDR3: TGCGCCAGCAGCCAAGGAACCAGGGGAAATCAGCCCCAGCATTTT. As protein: CASSQGTRGNQPQHF.

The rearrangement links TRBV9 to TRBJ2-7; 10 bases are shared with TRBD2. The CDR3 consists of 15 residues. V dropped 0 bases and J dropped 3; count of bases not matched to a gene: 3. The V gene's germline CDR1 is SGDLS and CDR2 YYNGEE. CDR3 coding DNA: TGTGCCAGCAGCGTAGCCGGGACTAGCGACTACGAGCAGTACTTC. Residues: CASSVAGTSDYEQYF. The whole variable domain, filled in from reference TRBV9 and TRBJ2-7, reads DSGVTQTPKHLITATGQRVTLRCSPRSGDLSVYWYQQSLDQGLQFLIQYYNGEERAKGNILERFSAQQFPDLHSELNLSSLELGDSALYFCASSVAGTSDYEQYFGPGTRLTVT.

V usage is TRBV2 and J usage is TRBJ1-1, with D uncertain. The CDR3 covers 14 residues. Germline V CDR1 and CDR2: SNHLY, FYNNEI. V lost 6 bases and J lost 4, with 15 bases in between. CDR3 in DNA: TGTGCCAGCAGACCTGACGGGAGGGCCACTGAAGCTTTCTTT. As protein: CASRPDGRATEAFF.